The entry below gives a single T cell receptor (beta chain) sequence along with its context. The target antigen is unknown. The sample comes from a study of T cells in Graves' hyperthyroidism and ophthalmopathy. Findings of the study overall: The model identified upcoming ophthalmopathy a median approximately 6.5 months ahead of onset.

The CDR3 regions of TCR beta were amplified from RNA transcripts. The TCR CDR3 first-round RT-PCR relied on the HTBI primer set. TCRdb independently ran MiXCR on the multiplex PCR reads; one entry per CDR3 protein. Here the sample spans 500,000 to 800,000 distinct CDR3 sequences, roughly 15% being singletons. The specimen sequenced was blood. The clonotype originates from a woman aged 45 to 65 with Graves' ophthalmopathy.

The CDR3 loop is CASSLGFRGSGNTIYF. Here the CDR3 DNA reads TGTGCCAGCAGTTTAGGCTTTCGGGGCTCTGGAAACACCATATATTTT. The V call is TRBV28, the J call TRBJ1-3; D ambiguous. Trimming pared 2 bases from V and 0 bases from J, leaving 11 bases between. Germline V gene data show CDR1 as MDHEN and CDR2 as SYDVKM. The CDR3 totals 16 residues.